The 25 T cell receptor beta chains in this list originate from one sample, sequenced in a study of cytomegalovirus exposure and HLA in healthy donors (dated by TCRdb to 2016 to 2017). The library was obtained by the immunoSEQ multiplex PCR assay. The multiplex PCR relied on a mix of 60 forward primers for TCR Vbeta segments and 13 reverse primers for TCR Jbeta segments. Sourced from immuneACCESS, this table was stored by TCRdb with only in-frame sequences that have V and J called. A share of the clones is absent; for the studies checked, an unresolved V gene accounts for under half, and the remainder has no known explanation. For this sample the table gives under 150,000 clones, of which more than 70% were detected only once. Jointly, the top ten make up over 1% of the sample. The sequencing input was PBMCs. These receptors were obtained from a human donor in good health.

The chain uses TRBV18 and TRBJ1-5; D is uncertain. V lost 4 bases and J lost 1, with 11 bases in between. Germline values: CDR1 KGHSH, CDR2 LQKENI. The CDR3 has 15 amino acids. The DNA of the CDR3 is TGTGCCAGCTCACTTACATCGAGGAGCAATCAGCCCCAGCATTTT. Encoded protein: CASSLTSRSNQPQHF. The full variable domain, its missing parts supplied by reference TRBV18 and TRBJ1-5, is NAGVMQNPRHLVRRRGQEARLRCSPMKGHSHVYWYRQLPEEGLKFMVYLQKENIIDESGMPKERFSAEFPKEGPSILRIQQVVRGDSAAYFCASSLTSRSNQPQHFGDGTRLSIL.

The chain uses TRBV5-5 and TRBJ1-2; 9 bases align to TRBD1. The J segment lost 3 bases and the V segment lost 1 base, leaving 10 bases of the junction unmatched. Looked up from germline, CDR1 is SGHKS and CDR2 is YYEKEE (reference sequence). There are 17 residues in the CDR3. CDR3 DNA: TGTGCCAGCAGCTTGTCTGCTACGGGACAGGGTGACTATGGCTACACCTTC. The encoded protein is CASSLSATGQGDYGYTF.

The chain employs TRBV5-1 and TRBJ1-1; TRBD1 matches 8 bases. The CDR3 extends over 14 amino acids. Unmatched junction bases numbered 5, after V lost 1 base and J lost 6 bases. The V gene's germline CDR1 is SGHRS and CDR2 YFSETQ. This chain's CDR3 is CASSLRQGLPEAFF. CDR3 in DNA: TGCGCCAGCAGCTTGCGACAGGGGCTCCCTGAAGCTTTCTTT.

The chain links TRBV5-4 to TRBJ2-3; a possible D gene is TRBD1 (7 bases). There are 13 residues in the CDR3. The germline V gene has CDR1 SGHNT and CDR2 YYREEE (reference sequence). The germline V and J ends were trimmed by 5 bases and 5 bases, with 12 bases remaining between them. The CDR3 DNA is TGTGCCAGCAGTTTCAGGGGGGTAGATACGCAGTATTTT. Its translation is CASSFRGVDTQYF.

This clone was counted a single time. The genes are TRBV13 and TRBJ2-3; TRBD2 aligns across 9 bases. Germline V CDR1 and CDR2: PRHDT, FYEKMQ (reference sequence). After removal of 1 base from V and 2 bases from J, the junction contained 4 bases not matched to a gene. The CDR3 spans 16 residues. The CDR3 DNA sequence: TGTGCCAGCAGCTTAGTGCTAGCGGGGAACACAGATACGCAGTATTTT. Translated: CASSLVLAGNTDTQYF.

The chain links TRBV28 to TRBJ1-5; 8 nucleotides match TRBD1. The V gene end was trimmed by 2 bases and the J gene end by 4 bases; junction bases not matched to a gene: 7. CDR1 and CDR2 from the germline V gene are MDHEN and SYDVKM. The CDR3 is 16 amino acids. CDR3 nucleotides: TGTGCCAGCAGTTTAGACCCAGGGGGCCGAAATCAGCCCCAGCATTTT. This codes for CASSLDPGGRNQPQHF.

The chain is built from TRBV18 and TRBJ2-3; 7 nucleotides line up with TRBD2. Trimming took 3 bases from V and 0 from J; bases not matched to a gene: 9. This CDR3 region has 17 residues. The germline V gene encodes CDR1 KGHSH and CDR2 LQKENI. The DNA for the CDR3 is TGTGCCAGCTCACCGTCGAGACTAGCCACCAGCACAGATACGCAGTATTTT. It translates to CASSPSRLATSTDTQYF.

The chain recombines TRBV19 with TRBJ1-2; the match to TRBD1 covers 7 bases. Germline lookup yields CDR1 LNHDA and CDR2 SQIVND (reference sequence). Losses at the gene ends were 5 bases for V and 4 bases for J; bases not matched to a gene: 16. CDR3 length equals 17 residues. CDR3 DNA sequence: TGTGCCAGTAGTCTACTCCCCGGGACAGATTCTGGCTATGGCTACACCTTC. It codes for CASSLLPGTDSGYGYTF.

V usage is TRBV5-6 and J usage is TRBJ1-2; 7 bases map to TRBD1. V lost 4 bases, J lost 0 bases, and 12 bases stayed unmatched. Germline CDR1 reads SGHDT; CDR2 reads YYEEEE. The CDR3 is 17 residues long. The CDR3 DNA is TGTGCCAGCAGCCCACCTCCGGGACAGAGTGCTAACTATGGCTACACCTTC. This codes for CASSPPPGQSANYGYTF.

The rearrangement uses TRBV4-2 and TRBJ1-1; TRBD1 matches at 7 bases. The CDR3 runs to 14 residues. In germline, CDR1 is LGHNA, CDR2 YNFKEQ. Losses at the gene ends were 4 bases for V and 2 bases for J; bases not matched to a gene: 4. CDR3: CASSLRDRNTEAFF. The DNA for the CDR3 is TGTGCCAGCAGCCTCCGGGACAGAAACACTGAAGCTTTCTTT.

The CDR3 DNA sequence: TGCGCCAGCAGGGACAGGGGAGGGGAGACCCAGTACTTC. It specifies CASRDRGGETQYF. The chain links TRBV5-1 to TRBJ2-5, with 9 positions matching TRBD1. The V gene's germline CDR1 is SGHRS and CDR2 YFSETQ. V lost 5 bases, J lost 5 bases, and 4 bases stayed unmatched. This CDR3 has 13 residues.

This clone was found a few times. This chain uses TRBV5-4 with TRBJ1-1; D perhaps matches TRBD1 (5 bases). The V end lost 7 bases, the J end lost 2 bases, and 9 bases lay between the germline ends. Germline V gene data show CDR1 as SGHNT and CDR2 as YYREEE (reference sequence). The CDR3 sequence is 12 residues long. Here the CDR3 DNA reads TGTGCCAGCGTGGGGGGTAACACTGAAGCTTTCTTT. Its protein is CASVGGNTEAFF.

This clone was seen only once. The CDR3: CASSEFLDGQTSGGAVTQYF. The CDR3 DNA reads TGTGCCAGCAGTGAATTTCTTGACGGTCAGACTAGCGGGGGAGCCGTGACCCAGTACTTC. The J gene is TRBJ2-5, the V gene TRBV2; 12 bases map to TRBD2. The CDR3 runs 20 residues. Germline-derived CDR1 and CDR2 are SNHLY and FYNNEI. J lost 7 bases, V lost 2 bases, and 20 bases had no gene match.

This chain joins TRBV28 and TRBJ1-5; 8 positions agree with TRBD1. Trimming took 3 bases from V and 7 from J; bases not matched to a gene: 5. This CDR3 region has 14 residues. Germline V gene lookup returns CDR1 MDHEN and CDR2 SYDVKM. The CDR3 nucleotides are TGTGCCAGCAGTTTGGGGACAGGACACCAGCCCCAGCATTTT. Its protein product is CASSLGTGHQPQHF.

The CDR3 loop reads CASSLRTRDRDNQPQHF. CDR3 nucleotides: TGTGCCAGCAGCTTACGAACCCGGGACAGGGATAATCAGCCCCAGCATTTT. The V call is TRBV7-8, the J call TRBJ1-5; 9 bases map to TRBD1. Per the germline V gene, CDR1 is SGHVS and CDR2 is FQNEAQ. This CDR3 has 17 residues. V gave up 2 bases and J gave up 4 bases; unmatched junction bases: 9.

V usage is TRBV6-5 and J usage is TRBJ2-7; D possibly corresponds to TRBD1 (6 bases). The germline gives CDR1 MNHEY, CDR2 SVGAGI. The CDR3 is made up of 12 amino acids. V lost 0 bases and J 7 bases, leaving 7 bases between the germline ends. The CDR3 DNA sequence: TGTGCCAGCAGTTACTCAACAGGGGAGCAGTACTTC. It specifies CASSYSTGEQYF.

The rearrangement links TRBV28 to TRBJ1-2, with D hard to call. Germline assignment: CDR1 MDHEN and CDR2 SYDVKM. V gave up 0 bases and J gave up 8 bases, with 7 bases separating them. The CDR3 has 12 amino acids. For the CDR3, the DNA is TGTGCCAGCAGTTTATGGCCCGCGGGCTACACCTTC. It specifies CASSLWPAGYTF.

This chain joins TRBV11-2 and TRBJ2-5; D remains ambiguous. The V gene's germline CDR1 is SGHAT and CDR2 FQNNGV. The CDR3 sequence is 11 residues long. Trimming removed 3 bases from V and 4 bases from J, with 3 bases in between. The CDR3 protein is CASSFGETQYF. Written as DNA, the CDR3 is TGTGCCAGCAGCTTCGGAGAGACCCAGTACTTC.

The chain recombines TRBV7-8 with TRBJ2-7; weak D call: TRBD2 (5 bases). The CDR3 sequence is 14 residues long. Germline lookup yields CDR1 SGHVS and CDR2 FQNEAQ. Between the trimmed V and J ends, which lost 5 bases and 1 base, there was a span of 12 bases. The CDR3 DNA is TGTGCCAGCAGCCCGGGGTGGCGATCCTACGAGCAGTACTTC. Protein product: CASSPGWRSYEQYF.

The chain couples TRBV9 to TRBJ1-2; D perhaps matches TRBD1 (5 bases). The germline V gene has CDR1 SGDLS and CDR2 YYNGEE. The CDR3 runs 14 residues. V was shortened by 3 bases and J by 5 bases, with 14 bases between the two germline ends. The CDR3 DNA is TGTGCCAGCAGCGAATCAGGGAACCCTTATGGCTACACCTTC. This encodes CASSESGNPYGYTF. Drawing the rest from reference TRBV9 and TRBJ1-2, the complete variable domain is DSGVTQTPKHLITATGQRVTLRCSPRSGDLSVYWYQQSLDQGLQFLIQYYNGEERAKGNILERFSAQQFPDLHSELNLSSLELGDSALYFCASSESGNPYGYTFGSGTRLTVV.

This clone has more than one count but fewer than ten. The junction departs from the called germline gene at one end, perhaps through a read error. The rearrangement uses TRBV4-1 and TRBJ1-4, with TRBD1 as a possible D gene (5 bases). This CDR3 is 14 amino acids long. Germline V gene sequence: CDR1 MGHRA, CDR2 YSYEKL. The CDR3 here is CASSQERGWEKLFF. The CDR3 bases are TGTGCCAGCAGCCAAGAAAGGGGTTGGGAAAAACTGTTTTTT.

This clone was observed a few times. The V call is TRBV5-1, the J call TRBJ2-1; 8 positions agree with TRBD1. Germline V gives CDR1 SGHRS, CDR2 YFSETQ. This CDR3 has 17 residues. V trimming: 3 bases; J trimming: 0 bases; junction bases outside the gene matches: 8. This CDR3 reads CASSSTGGYTSYNEQFF. The CDR3 DNA sequence: TGCGCCAGCAGCTCTACAGGGGGTTATACCTCCTACAATGAGCAGTTCTTC.

The V call is TRBV29-1, the J call TRBJ2-1; TRBD1 is a possible D gene (5 bases). V was clipped by 0 bases and J by 0 bases, with 12 bases between them. The CDR3 length is 16 residues. Germline V gene data show CDR1 as SQVTM and CDR2 as ANQGSEA. The CDR3 sequence is CSVEDLQRGSYNEQFF. CDR3 bases: TGCAGCGTTGAAGACCTCCAAAGGGGCTCCTACAATGAGCAGTTCTTC.

This chain connects TRBV15 to TRBJ2-7; tentative D call: TRBD2 (5 bases). Trimming pared 0 bases from V and 2 bases from J, leaving 17 bases between. Germline V lookup: CDR1 LNHNV, CDR2 YYDKDF (reference sequence). CDR3 length: 17 residues. The CDR3: CATSRDRSGLPAYEQYF. The CDR3 region has the DNA TGTGCCACCAGCAGAGATCGGTCCGGACTGCCAGCCTACGAGCAGTACTTC.

This clone has just one count. The gene calls are TRBV4-2 and TRBJ2-7; D is unclear. Germline V gives CDR1 LGHNA, CDR2 YNFKEQ. The CDR3 covers 16 residues. Trimming left V 1 base short and J 0 bases short, with 13 bases between. The CDR3 DNA reads as TGTGCCAGCAGCCAAGGGAGCACCGGCGCCTCCTACGAGCAGTACTTC. This gives the protein CASSQGSTGASYEQYF.